Shown below are 4 T cell receptor beta chains from a single sample sequenced in a study of T cell responses to AZD1222 COVID-19 vaccine. Generated by immunoSEQ multiplex PCR, the TCRdb table keeps only in-frame clones and is missing some. The sample lists 130,000 to 150,000 clones; 80% to 95% were seen once. The sequenced sample was peripheral blood, obtained on day 0 of AZD1222 vaccination. These receptors originate from an adult in good health.

The V call is TRBV19, the J call TRBJ2-7; possibly TRBD2 for D (6 bases). The CDR3 extends over 15 amino acids. The germline V and J ends were trimmed by 2 bases and 5 bases, with 16 bases remaining between them. Germline loops: CDR1 LNHDA, CDR2 SQIVND (reference sequence). In nucleotides, the CDR3 is TGTGCCAGTAGTATACGGGGGACTGGAGGCGACGAGCAGTACTTC. This translates into CASSIRGTGGDEQYF.

The CDR3 nucleotides read TGTGCCAGCAGTCCTCGTGGGGCCGAAGCTTTCTTT. Its protein is CASSPRGAEAFF. This sequence joins TRBV7-9 and TRBJ1-1; TRBD1 is a possible D gene (5 bases). This CDR3 has 12 residues. V was trimmed by 6 bases and J by 8 bases, leaving 13 bases between them. Germline lookup yields CDR1 SEHNR and CDR2 FQNEAQ (reference sequence).

This clone was counted a few times. The genes are TRBV5-4 and TRBJ2-2; 8 bases are a match to TRBD2. V lost 1 base and J lost 1; bases outside the gene matches: 3. The CDR3 has 16 amino acids. The germline CDR1 and CDR2 sequences are SGHNT and YYREEE (reference sequence). This chain's CDR3 is CASSLRLAWNTGELFF. The CDR3 DNA reads TGTGCCAGCAGCTTGCGACTAGCGTGGAACACCGGGGAGCTGTTTTTT.

This chain connects TRBV6-2 or TRBV6-3 to TRBJ2-2; 8 positions match TRBD2. This CDR3 region has 16 residues. Trimming at V came to 1 base and at J to 4 bases, leaving 5 bases not matched to a gene. Germline V gives CDR1 MNHEY, CDR2 SVGEGT. The CDR3 region is CASSYLAGRVTGELFF. CDR3 DNA sequence: TGTGCCAGCAGTTACTTAGCGGGGAGGGTCACCGGGGAGCTGTTTTTT.